A selection of T cell receptor beta chains follows, all from one sample in a study of CD8 T cells in Susac syndrome. One entry per CDR3 protein results from TCRdb running MiXCR on the immunoSEQ multiplex PCR reads. The repertoire holds about 190,000 distinct CDR3 sequences, with approximately 95% as singletons. The sequenced sample was CD8+ T cells from PBMCs. The receptors stem from a human donor with Susac syndrome. Both conserved end residues are part of each CDR3. Each record gives: D gene, J gene, clone size, V gene, CDR3 DNA, CDR3 protein. A D gene is named only where the DNA matches it firmly. Not all rows give a size; the values are once, few, many and, for expanded clones, a class.

D gene: NA; J gene: TRBJ2-1; clone size: NA; V gene: TRBV28; CDR3 DNA: TGTGCCAGCAGTTGGGGGCAGGGGTATGTCAATGAGCAGTTCTTC; CDR3 protein: CASSWGQGYVNEQFF
D gene: TRBD1; J gene: TRBJ1-1; clone size: NA; V gene: TRBV20-1; CDR3 DNA: TGCAGTGCTAGAGAGGCGGGACAGTTGAACACTGAAGCTTTCTTT; CDR3 protein: CSAREAGQLNTEAFF
D gene: NA; J gene: TRBJ2-2; clone size: NA; V gene: TRBV30; CDR3 DNA: TGTGCCTGGAGTGTAGGTGGCGGGGAGCTGTTTTTT; CDR3 protein: CAWSVGGGELFF
D gene: NA; J gene: TRBJ2-6; clone size: NA; V gene: TRBV24-1; CDR3 DNA: TGTGCCACCAGTGATTCCTTCAGGGTCTCTGGGGCCAACGTCCTGACTTTC; CDR3 protein: CATSDSFRVSGANVLTF
D gene: NA; J gene: TRBJ2-5; clone size: NA; V gene: TRBV29-1; CDR3 DNA: TGCAGCGTTGAAGGGGGGTTAGAAGAGACCCAGTACTTC; CDR3 protein: CSVEGGLEETQYF
D gene: NA; J gene: TRBJ2-6; clone size: few; V gene: TRBV12-3/TRBV12-4; CDR3 DNA: TGTGCCAGCAAGGGCTCTGGGGCCAACGTCCTGACTTTC; CDR3 protein: CASKGSGANVLTF
D gene: TRBD1; J gene: TRBJ2-3; clone size: NA; V gene: TRBV6-5; CDR3 DNA: TGTGCCAGCAGTCCGGGACAGGGTACAGGTACGCAGTATTTT; CDR3 protein: CASSPGQGTGTQYF
D gene: NA; J gene: TRBJ1-2; clone size: NA; V gene: TRBV5-1; CDR3 DNA: TGCGCCAGCAGCTTTGGGGTTGCTAACTATGGCTACACCTTC; CDR3 protein: CASSFGVANYGYTF
D gene: TRBD2; J gene: TRBJ2-3; clone size: once; V gene: TRBV9; CDR3 DNA: TGTGCCAGCAGCGTAGGGACGACTAGCGGTGGCACAGATACGCAGTATTTT; CDR3 protein: CASSVGTTSGGTDTQYF
D gene: NA; J gene: TRBJ1-5; clone size: once; V gene: TRBV30; CDR3 DNA: TGTGCCTGGAGTGAAAGTTGGGGGGCTAACGGGGATCAGCCCCAGCATTTT; CDR3 protein: CAWSESWGANGDQPQHF
D gene: NA; J gene: TRBJ1-5; clone size: NA; V gene: TRBV6-1; CDR3 DNA: TGTGCCAGCAGTGAAGGACCACTCTATCAGCCCCAGCATTTT; CDR3 protein: CASSEGPLYQPQHF
D gene: TRBD2; J gene: TRBJ2-5; clone size: NA; V gene: TRBV9; CDR3 DNA: TGTGCCAGCAGCGTAGAAGCGGGGGGAAGAGAGACCCAGTACTTC; CDR3 protein: CASSVEAGGRETQYF
D gene: TRBD1; J gene: TRBJ1-4; clone size: NA; V gene: TRBV18; CDR3 DNA: TGTGCCAGCTCCCCGACAGGGCTTAATGAAAAACTGTTTTTT; CDR3 protein: CASSPTGLNEKLFF
D gene: NA; J gene: TRBJ1-1; clone size: NA; V gene: TRBV25-1; CDR3 DNA: TGTGCCAGCAGTGATAATTGGGAAACCTCTGAAGCTTTCTTT; CDR3 protein: CASSDNWETSEAFF
D gene: NA; J gene: TRBJ2-7; clone size: NA; V gene: TRBV29-1; CDR3 DNA: TGCAGCGTTGTCGGGGACGAGCAGTACTTC; CDR3 protein: CSVVGDEQYF
D gene: NA; J gene: TRBJ1-3; clone size: NA; V gene: TRBV20-1; CDR3 DNA: TGCAGTGCTAGAGACTTACAGGTCCACTCTGGAAACACCATATATTTT; CDR3 protein: CSARDLQVHSGNTIYF
D gene: TRBD2; J gene: TRBJ2-1; clone size: NA; V gene: TRBV6-1; CDR3 DNA: TGTGCCAGCAGTCCTTCGACTAGCGGGAGGGCGGGTGAGCAGTTCTTC; CDR3 protein: CASSPSTSGRAGEQFF
D gene: NA; J gene: TRBJ1-1; clone size: NA; V gene: TRBV30; CDR3 DNA: TGTGCCTGGAGTGTTACAGAGGGAAGTGAAGCTTTCTTT; CDR3 protein: CAWSVTEGSEAFF
D gene: TRBD1; J gene: TRBJ2-1; clone size: NA; V gene: TRBV27; CDR3 DNA: TGTGCCAGCAGTCTGGGACAGTTCTCCTACAATGAGCAGTTCTTC; CDR3 protein: CASSLGQFSYNEQFF
D gene: NA; J gene: TRBJ1-2; clone size: NA; V gene: TRBV2; CDR3 DNA: TGTGCCAGCAGTGGGACGGACGCCTTC; CDR3 protein: CASSGTDAF
D gene: TRBD1; J gene: TRBJ2-3; clone size: NA; V gene: TRBV23-1; CDR3 DNA: TGCGCCAGCAGTCATCGGGACAGGGGTAACGCAGATACGCAGTATTTT; CDR3 protein: CASSHRDRGNADTQYF
D gene: NA; J gene: TRBJ2-3; clone size: once; V gene: TRBV20-1; CDR3 DNA: TGCAGTCCTCCCGTGGGAAATACGCAGTATTTT; CDR3 protein: CSPPVGNTQYF
D gene: TRBD2; J gene: TRBJ2-3; clone size: NA; V gene: TRBV27; CDR3 DNA: TGTGCCAGCAAGGGCGGGAGTACTAGCACAGATACGCAGTATTTT; CDR3 protein: CASKGGSTSTDTQYF
D gene: TRBD2; J gene: TRBJ2-3; clone size: NA; V gene: TRBV27; CDR3 DNA: TGTGCCAGCAGTTCTTATGGGGGGGGTACAGATACGCAGTATTTT; CDR3 protein: CASSSYGGGTDTQYF
D gene: NA; J gene: TRBJ1-1; clone size: NA; V gene: TRBV9; CDR3 DNA: TGTGCCAGCAGCGTAGGAGATAGGGCAGATGAAGCTTTCTTT; CDR3 protein: CASSVGDRADEAFF
D gene: NA; J gene: TRBJ1-3; clone size: once; V gene: TRBV4-1; CDR3 DNA: TGCGCCAGCAGCCAAGGGACACTTGGAAACACCATATATTTT; CDR3 protein: CASSQGTLGNTIYF